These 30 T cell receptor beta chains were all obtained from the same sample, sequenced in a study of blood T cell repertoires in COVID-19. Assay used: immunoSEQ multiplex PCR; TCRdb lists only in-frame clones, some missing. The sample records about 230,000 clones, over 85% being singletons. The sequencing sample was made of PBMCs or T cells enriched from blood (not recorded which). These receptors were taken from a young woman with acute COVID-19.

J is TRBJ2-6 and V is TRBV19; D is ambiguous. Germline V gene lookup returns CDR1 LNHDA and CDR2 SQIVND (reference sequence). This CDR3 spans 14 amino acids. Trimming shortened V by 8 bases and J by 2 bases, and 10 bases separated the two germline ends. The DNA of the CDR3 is TGTGCCAGTTCAGACATTACTGGGGCCAACGTCCTGACTTTC. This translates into CASSDITGANVLTF.

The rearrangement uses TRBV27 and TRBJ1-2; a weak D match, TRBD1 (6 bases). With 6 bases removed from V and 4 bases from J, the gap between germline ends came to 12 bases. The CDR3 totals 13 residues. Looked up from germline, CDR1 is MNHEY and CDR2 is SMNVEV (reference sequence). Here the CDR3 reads CASRADRRYGYTF. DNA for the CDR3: TGTGCCAGCAGGGCAGACAGGCGCTATGGCTACACCTTC.

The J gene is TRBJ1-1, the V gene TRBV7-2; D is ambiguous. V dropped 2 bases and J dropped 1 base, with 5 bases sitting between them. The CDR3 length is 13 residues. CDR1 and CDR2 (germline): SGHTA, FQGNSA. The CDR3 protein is CASSLTPNTEAFF. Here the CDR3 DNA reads TGTGCCAGCAGCTTAACTCCGAACACTGAAGCTTTCTTT.

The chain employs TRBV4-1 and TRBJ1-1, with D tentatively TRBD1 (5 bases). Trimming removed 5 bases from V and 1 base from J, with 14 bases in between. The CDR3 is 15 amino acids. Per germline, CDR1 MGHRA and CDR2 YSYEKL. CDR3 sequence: CASSTRGEGNTEAFF. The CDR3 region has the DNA TGCGCCAGCAGCACCCGGGGGGAGGGGAACACTGAAGCTTTCTTT.

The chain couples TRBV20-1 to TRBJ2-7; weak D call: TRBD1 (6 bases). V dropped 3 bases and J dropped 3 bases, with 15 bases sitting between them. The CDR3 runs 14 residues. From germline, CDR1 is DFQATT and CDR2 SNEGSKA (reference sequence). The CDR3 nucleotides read TGCAGTGCTAGTTTAGCCAGGGGAAACTACGAGCAGTACTTC. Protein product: CSASLARGNYEQYF.

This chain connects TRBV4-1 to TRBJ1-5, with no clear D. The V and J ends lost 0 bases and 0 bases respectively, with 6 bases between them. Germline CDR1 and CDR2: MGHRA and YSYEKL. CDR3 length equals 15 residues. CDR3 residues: CASSQDPYSNQPQHF. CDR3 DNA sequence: TGCGCCAGCAGCCAAGATCCGTATAGCAATCAGCCCCAGCATTTT.

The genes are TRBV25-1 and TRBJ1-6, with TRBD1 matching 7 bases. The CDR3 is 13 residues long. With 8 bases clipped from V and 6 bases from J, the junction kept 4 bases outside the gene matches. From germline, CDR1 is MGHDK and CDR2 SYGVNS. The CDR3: CASGWDSNSPLHF. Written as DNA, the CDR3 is TGTGCCAGCGGCTGGGACAGTAATTCACCCCTCCACTTT.

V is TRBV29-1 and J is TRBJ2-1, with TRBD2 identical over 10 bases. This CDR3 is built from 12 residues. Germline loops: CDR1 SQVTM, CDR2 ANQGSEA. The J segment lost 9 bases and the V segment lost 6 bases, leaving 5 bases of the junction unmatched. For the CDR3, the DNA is TGCAGCGTGGGGACTAGCGCGGGTGAGCAGTTCTTC. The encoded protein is CSVGTSAGEQFF.

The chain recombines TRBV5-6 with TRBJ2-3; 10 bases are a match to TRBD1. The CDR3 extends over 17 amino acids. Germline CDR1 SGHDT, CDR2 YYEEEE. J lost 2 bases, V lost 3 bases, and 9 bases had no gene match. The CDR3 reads CASSSTIRQGATDTQYF. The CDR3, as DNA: TGTGCCAGCAGCTCAACCATTAGACAGGGGGCCACAGATACGCAGTATTTT.

The CDR3 DNA reads as TGTGCCAGCAGTTTACCTAGCGGGGCCCCGACTGATACGCAGTATTTT. Translation: CASSLPSGAPTDTQYF. The chain employs TRBV28 and TRBJ2-3; TRBD2 agrees at 9 bases. Germline V lookup: CDR1 MDHEN, CDR2 SYDVKM. After removal of 2 bases from V and 6 bases from J, the junction contained 9 bases not matched to a gene. This CDR3 comprises 16 residues.

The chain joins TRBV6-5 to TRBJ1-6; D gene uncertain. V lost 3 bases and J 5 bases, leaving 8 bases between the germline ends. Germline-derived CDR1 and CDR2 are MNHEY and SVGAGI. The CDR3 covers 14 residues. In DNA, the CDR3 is TGTGCCAGCAGTTATTCCACAGATAATTCACCCCTCCACTTT. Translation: CASSYSTDNSPLHF.

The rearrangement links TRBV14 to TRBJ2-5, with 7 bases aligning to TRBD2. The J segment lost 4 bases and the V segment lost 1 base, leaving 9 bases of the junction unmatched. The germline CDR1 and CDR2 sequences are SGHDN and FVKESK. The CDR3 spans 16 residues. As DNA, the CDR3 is TGTGCCAGCAGCCAAGTTCGGGCGGGGGACCGAGAGACCCAGTACTTC. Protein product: CASSQVRAGDRETQYF.

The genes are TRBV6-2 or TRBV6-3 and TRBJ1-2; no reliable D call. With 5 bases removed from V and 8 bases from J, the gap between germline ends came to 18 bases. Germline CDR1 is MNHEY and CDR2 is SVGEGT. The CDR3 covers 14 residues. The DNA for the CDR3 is TGTGCCAGCAGTCGCGAGACTCCCGCGGGGGGCTACACCTTC. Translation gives CASSRETPAGGYTF.

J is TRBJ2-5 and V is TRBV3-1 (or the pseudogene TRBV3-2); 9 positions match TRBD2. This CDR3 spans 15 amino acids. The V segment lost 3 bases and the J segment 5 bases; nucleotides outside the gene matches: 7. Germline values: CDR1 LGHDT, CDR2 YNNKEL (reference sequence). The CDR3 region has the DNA TGTGCCAGCAGCCAGCGGGGGGGATCGGGGGAGACCCAGTACTTC. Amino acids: CASSQRGGSGETQYF.

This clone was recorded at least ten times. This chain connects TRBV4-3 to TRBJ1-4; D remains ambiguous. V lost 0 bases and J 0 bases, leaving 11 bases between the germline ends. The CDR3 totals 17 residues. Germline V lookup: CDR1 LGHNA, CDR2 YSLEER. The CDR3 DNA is TGCGCCAGCAGCCAAGATCCGAACATGGCAACTAATGAAAAACTGTTTTTT. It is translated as CASSQDPNMATNEKLFF.

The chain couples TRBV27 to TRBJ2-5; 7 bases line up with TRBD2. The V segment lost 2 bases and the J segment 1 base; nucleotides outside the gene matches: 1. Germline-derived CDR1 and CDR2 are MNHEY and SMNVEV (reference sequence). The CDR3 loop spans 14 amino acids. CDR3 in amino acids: CASSLGRVQETQYF. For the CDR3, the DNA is TGTGCCAGCAGTTTAGGGAGGGTCCAAGAGACCCAGTACTTC.

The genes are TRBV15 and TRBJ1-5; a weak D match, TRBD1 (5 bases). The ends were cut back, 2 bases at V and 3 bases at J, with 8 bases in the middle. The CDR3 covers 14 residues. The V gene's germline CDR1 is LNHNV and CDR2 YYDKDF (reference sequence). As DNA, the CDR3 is TGTGCCACCAGCAGAAGGGGACTCAATCAGCCCCAGCATTTT. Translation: CATSRRGLNQPQHF. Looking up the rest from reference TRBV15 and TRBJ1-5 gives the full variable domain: DAMVIQNPRYQVTQFGKPVTLSCSQTLNHNVMYWYQQKSSQAPKLLFHYYDKDFNNEADTPDNFQSRRPNTSFCFLDIRSPGLGDTAMYLCATSRRGLNQPQHFGDGTRLSIL.

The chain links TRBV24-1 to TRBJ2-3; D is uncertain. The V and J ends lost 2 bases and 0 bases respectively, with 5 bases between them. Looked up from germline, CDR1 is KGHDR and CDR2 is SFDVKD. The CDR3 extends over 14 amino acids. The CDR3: CATSDSYSTDTQYF. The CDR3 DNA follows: TGTGCCACCAGTGATTCCTATAGCACAGATACGCAGTATTTT.

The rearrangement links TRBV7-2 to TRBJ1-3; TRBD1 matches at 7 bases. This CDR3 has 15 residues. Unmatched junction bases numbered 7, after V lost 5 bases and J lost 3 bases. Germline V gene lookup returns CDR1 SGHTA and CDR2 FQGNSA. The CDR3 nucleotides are TGTGCCAGCAGCAAACAGGGGAGTGTTGGAAACACCATATATTTT. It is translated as CASSKQGSVGNTIYF.

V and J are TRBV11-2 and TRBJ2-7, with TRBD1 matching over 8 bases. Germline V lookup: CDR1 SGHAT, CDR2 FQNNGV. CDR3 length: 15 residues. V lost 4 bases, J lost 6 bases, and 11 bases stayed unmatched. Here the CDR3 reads CASSSLGTGDTEQYF. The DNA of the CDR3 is TGTGCCAGCAGCTCTCTAGGGACAGGCGACACCGAGCAGTACTTC.

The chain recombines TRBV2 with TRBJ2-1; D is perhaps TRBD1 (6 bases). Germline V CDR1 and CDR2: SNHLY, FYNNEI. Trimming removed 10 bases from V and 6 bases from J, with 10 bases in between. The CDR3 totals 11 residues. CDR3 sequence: CAIMDSNEQFF. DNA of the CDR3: TGTGCCATTATGGACAGCAATGAGCAGTTCTTC.

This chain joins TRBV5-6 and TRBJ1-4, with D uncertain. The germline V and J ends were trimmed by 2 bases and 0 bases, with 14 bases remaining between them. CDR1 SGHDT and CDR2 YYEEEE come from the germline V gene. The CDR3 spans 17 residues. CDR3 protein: CASSLLKDYATNEKLFF. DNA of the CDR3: TGTGCCAGCAGCTTATTGAAGGACTATGCAACTAATGAAAAACTGTTTTTT.

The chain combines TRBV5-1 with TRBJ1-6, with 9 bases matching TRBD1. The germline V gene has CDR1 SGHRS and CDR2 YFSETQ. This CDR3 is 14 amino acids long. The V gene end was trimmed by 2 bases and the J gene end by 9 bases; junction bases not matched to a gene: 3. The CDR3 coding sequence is TGCGCCAGCAGCTTAGACAGGGGGGGTTCACCCCTCCACTTT. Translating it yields CASSLDRGGSPLHF.

The CDR3 region has the DNA TGTGCCAGTACCCCGCCCAGGGCTAGCTCCTACGAGCAGTACTTC. Translated, it gives CASTPPRASSYEQYF. The rearrangement uses TRBV19 and TRBJ2-7; possibly TRBD1 for D (5 bases). V lost 7 bases, J lost 0 bases, and 16 bases lay in between. Germline assignment: CDR1 LNHDA and CDR2 SQIVND (reference sequence). The CDR3 runs 15 residues. Based on the CDR3 plus reference TRBV19 and TRBJ2-7, the full variable domain is DGGITQSPKYLFRKEGQNVTLSCEQNLNHDAMYWYRQDPGQGLRLIYYSQIVNDFQKGDIAEGYSVSREKKESFPLTVTSAQKNPTAFYLCASTPPRASSYEQYFGPGTRLTVT.

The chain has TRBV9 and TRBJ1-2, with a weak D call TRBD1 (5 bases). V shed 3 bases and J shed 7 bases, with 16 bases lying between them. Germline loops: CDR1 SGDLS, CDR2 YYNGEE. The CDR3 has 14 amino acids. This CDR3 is CASSEYTSRAGYTF. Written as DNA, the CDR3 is TGTGCCAGCAGCGAATACACGTCCAGGGCTGGCTACACCTTC.

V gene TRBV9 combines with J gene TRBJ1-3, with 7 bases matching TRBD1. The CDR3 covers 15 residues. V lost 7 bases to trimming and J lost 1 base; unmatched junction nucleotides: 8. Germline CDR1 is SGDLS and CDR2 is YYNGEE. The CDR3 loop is CASSRQGFSGNTIYF. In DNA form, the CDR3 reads TGTGCCAGCTCCCGACAGGGCTTTTCTGGAAACACCATATATTTT. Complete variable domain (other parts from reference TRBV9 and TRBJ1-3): DSGVTQTPKHLITATGQRVTLRCSPRSGDLSVYWYQQSLDQGLQFLIQYYNGEERAKGNILERFSAQQFPDLHSELNLSSLELGDSALYFCASSRQGFSGNTIYFGEGSWLTVV.

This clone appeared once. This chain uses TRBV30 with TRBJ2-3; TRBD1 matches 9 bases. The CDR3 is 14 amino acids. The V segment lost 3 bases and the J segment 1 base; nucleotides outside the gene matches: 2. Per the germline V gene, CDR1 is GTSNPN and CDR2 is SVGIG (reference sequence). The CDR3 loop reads CAWSRDRGTDTQYF. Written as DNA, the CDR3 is TGTGCCTGGAGCCGGGACAGGGGCACAGATACGCAGTATTTT.

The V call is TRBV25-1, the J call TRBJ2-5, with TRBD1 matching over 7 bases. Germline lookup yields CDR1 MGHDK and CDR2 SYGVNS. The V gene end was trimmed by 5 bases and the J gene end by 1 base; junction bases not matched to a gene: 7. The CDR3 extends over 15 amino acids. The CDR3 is CASSLQGQIQETQYF. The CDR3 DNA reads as TGTGCCAGCAGTCTTCAGGGACAGATCCAAGAGACCCAGTACTTC.

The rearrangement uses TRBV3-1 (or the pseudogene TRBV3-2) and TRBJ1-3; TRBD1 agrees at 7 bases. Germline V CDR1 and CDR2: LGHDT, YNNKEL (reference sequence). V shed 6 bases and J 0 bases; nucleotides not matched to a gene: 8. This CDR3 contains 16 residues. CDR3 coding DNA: TGTGCCAGCAGACATTTGTCAGGGGGCTCTGGAAACACCATATATTTT. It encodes CASRHLSGGSGNTIYF.

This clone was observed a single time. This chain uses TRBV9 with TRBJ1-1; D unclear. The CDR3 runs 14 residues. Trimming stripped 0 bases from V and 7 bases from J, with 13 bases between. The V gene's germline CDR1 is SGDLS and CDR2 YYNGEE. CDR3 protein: CASSVDGRRDEAFF. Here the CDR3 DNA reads TGTGCCAGCAGCGTAGACGGGCGGAGGGATGAAGCTTTCTTT.